This entry is about one T cell receptor (beta chain). CDR3 length: 18 amino acids. Trimming cost V 4 bases and J 6 bases; bases outside gene matches: 11. Germline V lookup: CDR1 SGHRS, CDR2 YFSETQ. The data are from a study of blood T cell repertoires in COVID-19. Study-wide background: Specimens from acute and convalescent COVID-19 originated in the United States, Italy and Spain. T cells, B-cell-depleted T cells, or PBMCs provided the cDNA or gDNA that served as material.

How the authors handled the data: Amplification with reference gene primers provided the estimates of nucleated cell counts. The repertoire was sequenced with immunoSEQ multiplex PCR; TCRdb's copy has only in-frame clones and lacks some. The V and J calls and clone size are taken from that table; D and trimming were inferred from the DNA. The table records a few hundred thousand clones, around 87% of them present only once. The chain couples TRBV5-1 to TRBJ2-3, with 16 bases fitting TRBD2. The sequencing sample was made of peripheral blood. This TCR came from a man aged 55 to 70 who had recovered from COVID-19. The DNA for the CDR3 is TGCGCCAGCAGCCCAGGGACTAGCGGGGGGGTTATCAGCGATACGCAGTATTTT. Translated, it gives CASSPGTSGGVISDTQYF.